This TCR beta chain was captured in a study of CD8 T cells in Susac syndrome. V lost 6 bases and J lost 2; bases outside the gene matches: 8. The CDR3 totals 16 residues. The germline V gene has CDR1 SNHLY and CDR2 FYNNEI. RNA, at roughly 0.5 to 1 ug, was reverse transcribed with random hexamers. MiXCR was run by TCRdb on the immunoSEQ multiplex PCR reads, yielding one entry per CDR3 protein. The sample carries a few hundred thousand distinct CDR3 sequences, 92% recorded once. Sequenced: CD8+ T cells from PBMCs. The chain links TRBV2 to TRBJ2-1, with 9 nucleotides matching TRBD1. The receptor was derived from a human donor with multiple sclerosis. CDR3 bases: TGTGCCAGCAGCGAAACCGGACAGGGGACCTACAATGAGCAGTTCTTC. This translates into CASSETGQGTYNEQFF.